This T cell receptor beta chain originates from a study of identical twins. This clonotype has a handful of counts. CDR3 length: 14 residues. Trimming removed 0 bases from V and 6 bases from J, with 14 bases in between. Germline assignment: CDR1 DFQATT and CDR2 SNEGSKA (reference sequence). Each CDR3 protein gets one entry after TCRdb re-called the 5' RACE reads with MiXCR. The sample contains some 1,600,000 distinct CDR3 sequences, less than 35% of which appear only once. This rearrangement joins TRBV20-1 to TRBJ1-2; D is undetermined. Sample: cord blood. The TCR sequence derives from a newborn girl in good health. CDR3 nucleotides: TGCAGTGCTAGAGATCTACGGACGATCAATGGCTACACCTTC. Encoded protein: CSARDLRTINGYTF.